This TCR beta chain was identified during a study of T-cell memory formation after mild COVID-19. At the level of the study: TCR clusters largely stayed donor specific.

In germline, CDR1 is SGDLS, CDR2 YYNGEE. The CDR3 totals 13 residues. V gave up 2 bases and J gave up 6 bases, with 12 bases separating them. Sample barcodes and UMIs were carried by the TCR alpha and TCR beta cDNA libraries that 5'RACE generated with constant-segment primers. MiXCR, applied by TCRdb to the 5' RACE reads, yields one record per CDR3 protein. The sample records about 310,000 distinct CDR3 sequences, approximately 19% being singletons. This clonotype was sampled from a man aged 18 to 35 who had mild COVID-19 (a few samples of this study predate the infection). Cell type and time point are not known. Material for sequencing was PBMCs or a T cell subset sorted from them (not recorded which). The rearrangement joins TRBV9 to TRBJ2-7, with D maybe TRBD2 (6 bases). The CDR3 DNA reads TGTGCCAGCAGCGTGGGCCGGGGACTCGAGCAGTACGTC. Its translation is CASSVGRGLEQYV.